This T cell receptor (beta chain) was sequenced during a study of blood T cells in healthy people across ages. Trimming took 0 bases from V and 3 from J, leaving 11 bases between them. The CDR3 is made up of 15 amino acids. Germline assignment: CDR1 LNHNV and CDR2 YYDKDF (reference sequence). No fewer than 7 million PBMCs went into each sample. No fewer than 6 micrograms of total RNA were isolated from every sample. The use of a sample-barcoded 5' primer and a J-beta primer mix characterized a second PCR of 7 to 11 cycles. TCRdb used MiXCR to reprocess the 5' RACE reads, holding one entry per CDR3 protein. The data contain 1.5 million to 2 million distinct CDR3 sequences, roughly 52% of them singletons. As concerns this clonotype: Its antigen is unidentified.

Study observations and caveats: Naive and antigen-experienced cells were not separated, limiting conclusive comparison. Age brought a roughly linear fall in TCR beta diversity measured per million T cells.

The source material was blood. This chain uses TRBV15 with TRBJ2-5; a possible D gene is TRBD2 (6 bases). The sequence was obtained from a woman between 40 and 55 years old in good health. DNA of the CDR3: TGTGCCACCAGCAGAGACGGAGGGAGGAAAGAGACCCAGTACTTC. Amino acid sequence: CATSRDGGRKETQYF. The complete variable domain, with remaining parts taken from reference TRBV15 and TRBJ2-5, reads DAMVIQNPRYQVTQFGKPVTLSCSQTLNHNVMYWYQQKSSQAPKLLFHYYDKDFNNEADTPDNFQSRRPNTSFCFLDIRSPGLGDTAMYLCATSRDGGRKETQYFGPGTRLLVL.